This T cell receptor (beta chain) derives from a study of cytomegalovirus exposure and HLA in healthy donors. About this clone: Antigen: not known.

Findings of the study overall: It has been reported that TCR beta sequences accurately predicted the HLA-A and HLA-B alleles of most subjects. A prior analysis recorded that most TCR beta V segments were productive about 90% or about 30% of the time. Sequencing likely caused a cluster of highly shared sequence variants.

It was with 60 Vbeta and 13 Jbeta primers that the PCR ran. This table comes from immunoSEQ multiplex PCR, and its TCRdb copy is limited to in-frame clones, with some not included. The profile shows around 140,000 clones, around four fifths of them singletons. Unmatched junction bases numbered 5, after V lost 3 bases and J lost 5 bases. CDR1 MDHEN and CDR2 SYDVKM come from the germline V gene. There are 15 residues in the CDR3. The clonotype was recovered from a female donor in good health and CMV-seronegative. Sequenced sample: PBMCs. The rearrangement joins TRBV28 to TRBJ1-4, with 8 bases aligning to TRBD1. The CDR3 sequence: CASSFSTGGNEKLFF. The CDR3 DNA sequence: TGTGCCAGCAGTTTTAGTACAGGGGGGAATGAAAAACTGTTTTTT. Full variable domain (rest looked up from reference TRBV28 and TRBJ1-4): DVKVTQSSRYLVKRTGEKVFLECVQDMDHENMFWYRQDPGLGLRLIYFSYDVKMKEKGDIPEGYSVSREKKERFSLILESASTNQTSMYLCASSFSTGGNEKLFFGSGTQLSVL.